This T cell receptor (beta chain) was captured by sequencing in a study of pediatric ulcerative colitis. The assay was immunoSEQ multiplex PCR, and TCRdb's table has in-frame clones only and misses some. This sample has more than 12,000 clones; about nine tenths occur once, and the top ten carry 0.85% to 1%. V was cut by 4 bases and J by 4 bases, with 11 bases left in between. The CDR3 is 14 amino acids. Germline V gives CDR1 LNHDA, CDR2 SQIVND (reference sequence). The specimen was blood. This chain connects TRBV19 to TRBJ2-1; D remains unclear. The receptor comes from a boy younger than 18 with moderate ulcerative colitis. CDR3 in amino acids: CASSNRDFYNEQFF. The CDR3 DNA reads as TGTGCCAGTAGTAACCGAGACTTTTACAATGAGCAGTTCTTC.